Presented here are 16 T cell receptor beta chains from one specimen sequenced in a study of graft-versus-host responses after intestinal transplantation. TCRdb's copy holds only in-frame clones and misses some; the assay was immunoSEQ multiplex PCR. This table has 74,000 or so clones, 92% appearing once. Sample: PBMCs, taken 98 days after intestinal transplantation. These TCRs come from a human patient who received an intestinal transplant, so some T cells may come from the graft donor.

This chain uses TRBV7-2 with TRBJ2-7; D is unresolved. V was clipped by 6 bases and J by 0 bases, with 9 bases between them. The germline V gene has CDR1 SGHTA and CDR2 FQGNSA. The length of the CDR3 is 13 residues. The CDR3 nucleotides read TGTGCCAGCAGACCTACAGACTCCTACGAGCAGTACTTC. Translated, it gives CASRPTDSYEQYF.

The chain uses TRBV6-5 and TRBJ1-5; 7 positions match TRBD1. V lost 8 bases, J lost 2 bases, and 9 bases stayed unmatched. The CDR3 is 15 amino acids. Germline CDR1 is MNHEY and CDR2 is SVGAGI. The CDR3 here is CASSKGGTGNQPQHF. DNA of the CDR3: TGTGCCAGCTCAAAAGGCGGGACAGGCAATCAGCCCCAGCATTTT.

The rearrangement joins TRBV27 to TRBJ1-5, with 12 positions matching TRBD1. With V trimmed by 0 bases and J by 7 bases, 1 base remained unmatched. This CDR3 is 15 amino acids long. Germline V gene sequence: CDR1 MNHEY, CDR2 SMNVEV (reference sequence). The CDR3 DNA reads as TGTGCCAGCAGTTTATCGGGACAGGGGGCCCAGCCCCAGCATTTT. It specifies CASSLSGQGAQPQHF.

The CDR3 DNA sequence: TGTGCCATCAGTGAAATTTGGGACAGGGATTCACCCCTCCACTTT. It encodes CAISEIWDRDSPLHF. The chain has TRBV10-3 and TRBJ1-6; 9 bases align to TRBD1. V gave up 3 bases and J gave up 8 bases; unmatched junction bases: 5. The CDR3 length is 15 residues. Germline CDR1 and CDR2: ENHRY and SYGVKD.

The chain links TRBV28 to TRBJ2-4; 8 bases align to TRBD1. CDR3 length: 17 residues. CDR1 MDHEN and CDR2 SYDVKM come from the germline V gene. With V trimmed by 3 bases and J by 1 base, 8 bases remained unmatched. The CDR3 nucleotides read TGTGCCAGCAGTTTTTTTACAGGGGGTAGGGCCAAAAACATTCAGTACTTC. This encodes CASSFFTGGRAKNIQYF.

The rearrangement joins TRBV9 to TRBJ2-1; 11 bases agree with TRBD2. With 0 bases clipped from V and 4 bases from J, the junction kept 6 bases outside the gene matches. CDR1 and CDR2 (germline): SGDLS, YYNGEE. The CDR3 length is 17 residues. The CDR3 DNA reads as TGTGCCAGCAGCGTAGGGGATAGCGGGGGGGCGTACAATGAGCAGTTCTTC. It codes for CASSVGDSGGAYNEQFF.

This clone was detected only once. This chain links TRBV4-1 with TRBJ2-4; 8 bases agree with TRBD2. The CDR3 spans 15 residues. The V gene's germline CDR1 is MGHRA and CDR2 YSYEKL. The junction had 3 bases not matched to a gene; V was cut back by 4 bases and J by 1 base. The chain's CDR3 is CASSRLASAKNIQYF. As DNA, the CDR3 is TGCGCCAGCAGCCGACTAGCGAGTGCCAAAAACATTCAGTACTTC.

The J gene is TRBJ2-3, the V gene TRBV9; D is unresolved. Germline CDR1 and CDR2: SGDLS and YYNGEE. There are 12 residues in the CDR3. The V and J ends lost 4 bases and 0 bases respectively, with 3 bases between them. Here the CDR3 reads CASSPSTDTQYF. The CDR3 DNA sequence: TGTGCCAGCAGCCCCAGCACAGATACGCAGTATTTT. The entire variable domain, with the rest obtained from reference TRBV9 and TRBJ2-3, is as follows: DSGVTQTPKHLITATGQRVTLRCSPRSGDLSVYWYQQSLDQGLQFLIQYYNGEERAKGNILERFSAQQFPDLHSELNLSSLELGDSALYFCASSPSTDTQYFGPGTRLTVL.

The rearrangement links TRBV7-3 to TRBJ2-7; a weak D match, TRBD2 (5 bases). V lost 6 bases and J 4 bases, leaving 22 bases between the germline ends. The CDR3 runs to 16 residues. Germline V gene sequence: CDR1 SGHTA, CDR2 FQGTGA. CDR3: CASSKPLIGKRYEQYF. The CDR3 coding sequence is TGTGCCAGCAGTAAACCCCTGATAGGGAAGCGGTACGAGCAGTACTTC.

The chain employs TRBV6-1 and TRBJ1-2; 12 bases are shared with TRBD1. CDR1 and CDR2 (germline): MNHNS, SASEGT. The CDR3 totals 14 residues. The V gene end was trimmed by 4 bases and the J gene end by 8 bases; junction bases not matched to a gene: 5. The CDR3 sequence is CASSGTGTGGGYTF. In DNA, the CDR3 is TGTGCCAGCAGTGGTACCGGGACAGGGGGCGGCTACACCTTC.

The chain couples TRBV7-2 to TRBJ2-2, with TRBD2 identical over 12 bases. Trimming at V came to 4 bases and at J to 0 bases, leaving 9 bases not matched to a gene. The CDR3 consists of 19 residues. Germline V gene lookup returns CDR1 SGHTA and CDR2 FQGNSA. The CDR3 here is CASSSSRTSGVPNTGELFF. The CDR3 DNA reads TGTGCCAGCAGCTCATCCCGGACTAGCGGGGTTCCGAACACCGGGGAGCTGTTTTTT. Looking up the rest from reference TRBV7-2 and TRBJ2-2 gives the full variable domain: GAGVSQSPSNKVTEKGKDVELRCDPISGHTALYWYRQSLGQGLEFLIYFQGNSAPDKSGLPSDRFSAERTGGSVSTLTIQRTQQEDSAVYLCASSSSRTSGVPNTGELFFGEGSRLTVL.

The V call is TRBV4-2, the J call TRBJ1-1; D is uncertain. Germline values: CDR1 LGHNA, CDR2 YNFKEQ. CDR3 length equals 16 residues. Trimming cost V 4 bases and J 0 bases, with 15 bases left between them. CDR3 residues: CASSLRTSAMNTEAFF. The CDR3, as DNA: TGTGCCAGCAGCCTAAGGACGTCCGCAATGAACACTGAAGCTTTCTTT.

This rearrangement joins TRBV5-1 to TRBJ2-7; the D call may be TRBD1 or TRBD2 (5 bases each). The CDR3 length is 14 residues. Germline CDR1 reads SGHRS; CDR2 reads YFSETQ. Trimming shortened V by 4 bases and J by 2 bases, and 13 bases separated the two germline ends. The CDR3 protein is CASSAGTPTYEQYF. The CDR3 region has the DNA TGCGCCAGCAGCGCCGGGACGCCAACCTACGAGCAGTACTTC.

The genes are TRBV6-1 and TRBJ1-2, with unresolved D. There are 14 residues in the CDR3. Trimming removed 1 base at V and 8 bases at J, with 14 bases between. Germline values: CDR1 MNHNS, CDR2 SASEGT. This CDR3 is CASSEEGSLEGYTF. The CDR3 DNA reads as TGTGCCAGCAGTGAAGAGGGCAGTTTAGAGGGCTACACCTTC.

This clone was seen only a few times. This chain connects TRBV6-1 to TRBJ1-5, with D possibly TRBD1 on 6 matching bases. The V and J ends lost 2 bases and 6 bases respectively, with 14 bases between them. The germline CDR1 and CDR2 sequences are MNHNS and SASEGT. This CDR3 region has 15 residues. The CDR3 is CASSERGGGGQPQHF. In DNA, the CDR3 is TGTGCCAGCAGTGAACGGGGGGGAGGGGGTCAGCCCCAGCATTTT.

V gene TRBV28 combines with J gene TRBJ2-1; D is perhaps TRBD2 (6 bases). The CDR3 totals 16 residues. The germline V and J ends were trimmed by 4 bases and 0 bases, with 13 bases remaining between them. CDR1 is MDHEN and CDR2 is SYDVKM in the germline V gene. The CDR3 sequence: CASSSNGGSSYNEQFF. The CDR3 nucleotides are TGTGCCAGCAGTTCCAACGGGGGAAGCTCCTACAATGAGCAGTTCTTC.